This TCR beta chain was sequenced in a study of shared clonotypes between healthy human individuals. The naive CD8 population came from CD45RO-negative cells selected for CCR7, without terminally differentiated effector memory CD45RA+ cells. The study drew all its donors from Caucasian adults living in Nashville, Tennessee. Trimming removed 3 bases from V and 2 bases from J, with 17 bases in between. The CDR3 loop spans 17 amino acids. Looked up from germline, CDR1 is SGHTA and CDR2 is FQGTGA. Assay execution proceeded at the deep level. In the authors' workflow: Filtering differed, since immunoSEQ gave only junction sequences and no quality scores. Produced via immunoSEQ multiplex PCR; TCRdb's table is partial and in-frame only. Clone size and V and J calls were adopted from that table, with D and trimming inferred from the DNA. This table holds around 2.1 million clones, about 92% found once.

Sequenced material: naive CD8+ T cells from PBMCs. The chain uses TRBV7-3 and TRBJ2-1; possible D gene TRBD2, 6 bases. This receptor was obtained from a man younger than 30 in good health. Some clones in this sample may be carry-over from other donors' samples. CDR3 residues: CASSFLGGAGAYNEQFF. CDR3 coding DNA: TGTGCCAGCAGCTTTTTAGGTGGAGCGGGCGCCTACAATGAGCAGTTCTTC.